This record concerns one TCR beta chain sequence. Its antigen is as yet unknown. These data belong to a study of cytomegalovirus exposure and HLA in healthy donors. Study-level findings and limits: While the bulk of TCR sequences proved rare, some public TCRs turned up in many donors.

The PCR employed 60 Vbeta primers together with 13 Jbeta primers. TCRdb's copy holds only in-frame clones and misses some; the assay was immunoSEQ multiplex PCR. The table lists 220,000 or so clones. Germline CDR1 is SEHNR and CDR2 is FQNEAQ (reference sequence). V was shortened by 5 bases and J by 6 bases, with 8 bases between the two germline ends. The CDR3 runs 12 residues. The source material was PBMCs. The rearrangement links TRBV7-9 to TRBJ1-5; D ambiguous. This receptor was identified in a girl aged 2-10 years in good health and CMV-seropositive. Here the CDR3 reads CASSQTSQPQHF. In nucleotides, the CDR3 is TGTGCCAGCAGCCAGACATCTCAGCCCCAGCATTTT. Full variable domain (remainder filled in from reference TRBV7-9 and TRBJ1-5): DTGVSQNPRHKITKRGQNVTFRCDPISEHNRLYWYRQTLGQGPEFLTYFQNEAQLEKSRLLSDRFSAERPKGSFSTLEIQRTEQGDSAMYLCASSQTSQPQHFGDGTRLSIL.